This TCR beta chain is from a study of blood T cell repertoires in COVID-19 (dated by TCRdb to 2018 to 2020). Describing the broader study: Samples covering the acute and convalescent phases of COVID-19 were provided by collaborators in the United States, Italy and Spain. The dataset comprised deeply sampled blood TCRbeta repertoires from subjects exposed to, actively infected with, or recovered from COVID-19. The material from the prospective study consisted of cDNA or gDNA derived from T cells, B-cell-depleted T cells, or PBMCs. Where available, HLA class I and class II types were obtained from metadata supplied by the sample provider rather than from assay-based typing. Nearly every sample came with metadata listing a de-identified subject ID, COVID-19 status, age in years and sex. The samples were drawn from the first 160 participants of the ongoing ImmuneRACE study and from 1,254 subjects provided by 6 global collaborators. The repertoires were released in a freely available public database intended as a resource for research on the immune response to SARS-CoV-2. Study-wide conclusions, independent of this receptor: The quantity of clinical and demographic metadata differed by source and by participant and was supplied without curation.

One collaborating source in Seattle enrolled patients while the patients were actively infected and followed the patients over time throughout the course of disease. The collaborating institutions used their own protocols to collect whole blood in K2EDTA tubes. For TCRbeta analysis, collaborators shipped samples in one of three forms: frozen whole blood, isolated PBMCs, or DNA extracted from either of those sample types. TCRbeta CDR3 regions were amplified from genomic DNA using the immunoSEQ Assay, a bias-controlled multiplex PCR. Per the authors' processing: Within the assay, amplification of reference gene primers was used to estimate how many nucleated cells each sample contained. To quantify the absolute abundance of each unique TCRbeta CDR3 rearrangement, sequence reads were collapsed and filtered. For each sample, productive Simpson clonality was calculated as the square root of Simpson's diversity index over productive rearrangements. TCRdb limited this immuneACCESS table to in-frame rearrangements with V and J called. A share of clones is missing; checked studies link under half to unresolved V genes, and the rest is unexplained. V and J calls and clone size are given by that table; D and trimming were obtained from the DNA. This sample lists roughly 320,000 clones; over 80% were detected once. The ten largest clones add up to 6.3% of the sample.

Remarks on this clone: Its antigen remains undetermined. It has no much larger one-base neighbor in the sample; base qualities were not kept.

The sequenced material came from peripheral blood. The clonotype comes from a woman in her forties or fifties with COVID-19, enrolled during active disease.

The bases read TGTGCCAGCTCACCAAGCGGGGGGCAACGTGAAAAACTGTTTTTT. Translated, this is CASSPSGGQREKLFF. Recombination connected TRBV18 to TRBJ1-4, and perhaps TRBD1 as D gene, on 6 matching bases. CDR1 is given as KGHSH and CDR2 as LQKENI, both from the germline V gene. The junction shows trimming of 2 bases on V and 7 bases on J, plus 14 bases between the germline ends. Measured from the cysteine to the phenylalanine, the CDR3 is 15 residues long. Just CDR3 DNA is preserved here, 45 bases in frame from base 1.